This is a list of T cell receptor beta chains from one sample in a study of OX40 agonist ivuxolimab in advanced cancers. This table comes from immunoSEQ multiplex PCR, and its TCRdb copy is limited to in-frame clones, with some not included. The sample has 65,000 to 80,000 clones, about 91% seen once. The sequencing here drew on CD4+ or CD8+ T cells sorted from blood, taken in a trial of the OX40 agonist ivuxolimab. The receptors stem from an adult with an advanced solid tumor such as melanoma, head and neck, liver or kidney cancer. CDR3s include the opening cysteine and the closing phenylalanine or tryptophan. A D gene is named only where the DNA matches it firmly. The size field is filled for only some rows; it gives once, few, many or a size class.

>TRBV19|TRBJ2-1|TRBD2|-
TGTGCCAGTAGTATTGCTAGCGGACTCTACAATGAGCAGTTCTTC
CASSIASGLYNEQFF
>TRBV7-8|TRBJ2-7|-|-
TGTGCCAGCAGCTTAGACAGAAGCTACGAGCAGTACTTC
CASSLDRSYEQYF
>TRBV18|TRBJ1-1|-|once
TGTGCCAGCTCGCCCGGGAGGACGAACACTGAAGCTTTCTTT
CASSPGRTNTEAFF
>TRBV7-2|TRBJ2-7|-|-
TGTGCCAGCAGCCCAGTTCTAACTAGGCAGTACTTC
CASSPVLTRQYF
>TRBV10-3|TRBJ2-1|TRBD1|-
TGTGCCATCAGTGACTGGACAGGGAAAGGGAATGAGCAGTTCTTC
CAISDWTGKGNEQFF
>TRBV5-5|TRBJ2-1|TRBD2|-
TGTGCCAGCAGTCCGACTAGCGAGGTTCAGAATGAGCAGTTCTTC
CASSPTSEVQNEQFF
>TRBV6-6|TRBJ2-5|-|-
TGTGCCAGCAGTGCCCTGGGGGAGACCCAGTACTTC
CASSALGETQYF
>TRBV9|TRBJ2-2|TRBD2|-
TGTGCCAGCAGCGTAGACCCGGGGGGGACCGGGGAGCTGTTTTTT
CASSVDPGGTGELFF
>TRBV6-5|TRBJ1-4|-|-
TGTGCCAGCAGTTACTCGGAGGTGCAGGGGCGGGAAAAACTGTTTTTT
CASSYSEVQGREKLFF
>TRBV11-2|TRBJ2-3|-|once
TGTGCCAGCAGCTTAAGGGGAGTTCAGTATTTT
CASSLRGVQYF
>TRBV15|TRBJ2-3|-|-
TGTGCCACCAGCAGCAGGGGCGCGGGCACAGATACGCAGTATTTT
CATSSRGAGTDTQYF
>TRBV5-6|TRBJ2-7|-|once
TGTGCCAGCAGCTTGCCGGGGGTGTTTTTTGTGCAGTACTTC
CASSLPGVFFVQYF
>TRBV25-1|TRBJ1-2|-|-
TGTGCCAGCAGTGAATCGGGGTCAGAGGGAGGCTACACCTTC
CASSESGSEGGYTF
>TRBV10-2|TRBJ2-7|TRBD1|-
TGCGCCAGCGGCGGACAGGGAACCTACGAGCAGTACTTC
CASGGQGTYEQYF
>TRBV7-2|TRBJ2-1|-|-
TGTGCCAGCAGCGTAGGTGGACATTACAATGAGCAGTTCTTC
CASSVGGHYNEQFF
>TRBV18|TRBJ1-1|-|-
TGTGCCAGCTCGGACGCGGTGGACACTGAAGCTTTCTTT
CASSDAVDTEAFF